The table lists the clone carrying this T cell receptor beta chain with a count of one. Its specificity is not known. Only in-frame clones appear in the TCRdb table, and some are missing; sequencing was by immunoSEQ multiplex PCR. The sample shows roughly 150,000 clones, around nine tenths of them seen only once. This sample is part of a study of cytomegalovirus exposure and HLA in healthy donors. Overall study results and limits: Cytomegalovirus status was reportedly diagnosed by the classifier with high sensitivity and specificity.

CDR1 is SQVTM and CDR2 is ANQGSEA in the germline V gene. Trimming shortened V by 7 bases and J by 6 bases, and 12 bases separated the two germline ends. The CDR3 is 12 amino acids. The receptor comes from a man aged 18 to 29 in good health and CMV-seropositive. The V and J genes are TRBV29-1 and TRBJ1-4; a weak D match, TRBD1 (5 bases). The sample taken for sequencing was PBMCs. CDR3 DNA sequence: TGCAGCGCTCAGGGCAATGATGAAAAACTGTTTTTT. This gives the protein CSAQGNDEKLFF.